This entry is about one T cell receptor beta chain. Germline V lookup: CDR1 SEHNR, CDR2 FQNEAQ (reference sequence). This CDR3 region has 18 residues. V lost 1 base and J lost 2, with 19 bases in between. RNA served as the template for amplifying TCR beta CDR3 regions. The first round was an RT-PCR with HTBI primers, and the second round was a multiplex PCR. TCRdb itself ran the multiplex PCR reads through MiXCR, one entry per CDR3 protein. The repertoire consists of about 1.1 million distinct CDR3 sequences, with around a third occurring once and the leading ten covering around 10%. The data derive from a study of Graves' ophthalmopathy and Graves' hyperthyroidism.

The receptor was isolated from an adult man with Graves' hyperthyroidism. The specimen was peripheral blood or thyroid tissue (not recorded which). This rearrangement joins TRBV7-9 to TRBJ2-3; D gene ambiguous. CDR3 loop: CASSLDRAVGLNTDTQYF. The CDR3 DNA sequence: TGTGCCAGCAGCTTAGATAGGGCCGTAGGGCTTAACACAGATACGCAGTATTTT.